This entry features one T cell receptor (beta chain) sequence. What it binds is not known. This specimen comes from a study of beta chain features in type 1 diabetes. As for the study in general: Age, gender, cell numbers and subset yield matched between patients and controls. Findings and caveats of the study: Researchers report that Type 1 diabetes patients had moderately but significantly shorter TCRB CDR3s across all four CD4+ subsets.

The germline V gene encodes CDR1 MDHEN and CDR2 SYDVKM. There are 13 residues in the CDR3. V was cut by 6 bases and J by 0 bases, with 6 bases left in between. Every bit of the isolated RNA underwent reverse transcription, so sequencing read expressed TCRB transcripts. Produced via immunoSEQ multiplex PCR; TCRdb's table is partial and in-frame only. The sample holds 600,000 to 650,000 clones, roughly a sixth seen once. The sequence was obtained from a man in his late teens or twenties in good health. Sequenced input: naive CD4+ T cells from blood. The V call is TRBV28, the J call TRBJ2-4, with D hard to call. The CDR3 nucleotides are TGTGCCAGCAGAAAGGTAGCCAAAAACATTCAGTACTTC. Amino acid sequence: CASRKVAKNIQYF.